The 2 T cell receptor beta chains in this list originate from one sample, sequenced in a study of tumor and adjacent non-tumor tissue in lung cancer. The library came from three nested PCR rounds adapted from ARM-PCR protocols. TCRdb reanalysed the multiplex PCR reads using MiXCR and keeps one entry per CDR3 protein. The sample records 220,000 or so distinct CDR3 sequences, around 70% being singletons. This sample's RNA came from whole unsorted tissue. Material for sequencing was lung tumor tissue. These receptors were obtained from a man aged 55 to 69 with non-small cell lung cancer.

Remarks on this clonotype: The junction and the germline gene differ at one end; a read error may be behind it. The V gene is TRBV20-1, the J gene TRBJ1-6, with D maybe TRBD1 (6 bases). The CDR3 contains 19 residues. Germline assignment: CDR1 DFQATT and CDR2 SNEGSKA (reference sequence). The chain's CDR3 is CSTRELGFGGRPRSSPLHF. The DNA for the CDR3 is TGCAGTACTAGAGAGCTAGGATTCGGGGGGCGCCCCCGAAGTTCACCCCTCCACTTT.

Concerning this clonotype itself: This may arise from a read error, as a much more abundant clone is one base away. The chain couples TRBV20-1 to TRBJ1-2, with 8 bases identical to TRBD1. The germline V gene encodes CDR1 DFQATT and CDR2 SNEGSKA (reference sequence). The CDR3 runs 14 residues. The CDR3 sequence is CNAAAGGQGYGYTF. For the CDR3, the DNA is TGCAATGCCGCAGCCGGTGGACAGGGTTATGGCTACACCTTC.